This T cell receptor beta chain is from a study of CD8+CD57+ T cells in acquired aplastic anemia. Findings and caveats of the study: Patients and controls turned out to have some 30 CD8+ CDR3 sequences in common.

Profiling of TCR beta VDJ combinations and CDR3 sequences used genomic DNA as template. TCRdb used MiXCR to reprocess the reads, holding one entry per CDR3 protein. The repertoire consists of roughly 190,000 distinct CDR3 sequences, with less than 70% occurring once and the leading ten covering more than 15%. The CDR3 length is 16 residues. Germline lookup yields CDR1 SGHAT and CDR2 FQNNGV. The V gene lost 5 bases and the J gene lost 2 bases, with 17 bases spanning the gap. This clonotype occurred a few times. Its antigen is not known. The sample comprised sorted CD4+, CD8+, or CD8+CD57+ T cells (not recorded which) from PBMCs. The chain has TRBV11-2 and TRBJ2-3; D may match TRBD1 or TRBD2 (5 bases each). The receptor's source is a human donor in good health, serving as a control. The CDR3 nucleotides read TGTGCCAGCAGCACCCCATGGGGACCGACCACAGATACGCAGTATTTT. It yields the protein CASSTPWGPTTDTQYF.